The sequence of this TCR beta chain was determined in a study of cytomegalovirus exposure and HLA in healthy donors. Study details: Earlier, 90 million to 140 million unique TCR beta sequences were recovered from roughly 170 million T cells by an analysis.

This clone was seen a handful of times. Its antigen is not known. PCR involved 60 Vbeta and 13 Jbeta primers. Clones were sequenced by immunoSEQ multiplex PCR, and TCRdb holds only the in-frame ones, with some missing. This sample has about 130,000 clones, with roughly 63% found just once. The germline CDR1 and CDR2 sequences are MNHNS and SASEGT. This CDR3 is 14 amino acids long. Deletions cut 7 bases from V and 2 bases from J, with 14 bases between. General observations from the study: TCR beta V- and J-gene trimming, according to a later analysis, was linked to a missense DCLRE1C variant. The analysis excluded some indistinguishable V segments, including TRBV6-2 and TRBV6-3. Sequencing depth roughly uniform across donors was assumed in presence/absence analyses.

The source of this sequence is a young man in good health and CMV-seropositive. The chain is built from TRBV6-1 and TRBJ1-2; tentative D call: TRBD1 (6 bases). The source material was PBMCs. CDR3 sequence (DNA): TGTGCCAGCAATCAAGGGGGTCGGAACTATGGCTACACCTTC. Amino acids: CASNQGGRNYGYTF.